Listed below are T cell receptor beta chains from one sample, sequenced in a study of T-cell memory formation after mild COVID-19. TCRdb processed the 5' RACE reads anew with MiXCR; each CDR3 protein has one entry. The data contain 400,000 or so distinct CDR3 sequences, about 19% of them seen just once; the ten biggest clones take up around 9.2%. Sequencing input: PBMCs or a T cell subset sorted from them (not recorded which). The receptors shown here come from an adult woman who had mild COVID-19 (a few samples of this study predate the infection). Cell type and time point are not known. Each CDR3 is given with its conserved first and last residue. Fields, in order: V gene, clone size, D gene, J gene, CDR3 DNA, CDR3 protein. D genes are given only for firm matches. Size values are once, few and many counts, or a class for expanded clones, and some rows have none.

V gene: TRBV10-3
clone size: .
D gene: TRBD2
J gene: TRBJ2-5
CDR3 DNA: TGTGCCATCCGGACTAGCGGCCGAGAGACCCAGTACTTC
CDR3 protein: CAIRTSGRETQYF

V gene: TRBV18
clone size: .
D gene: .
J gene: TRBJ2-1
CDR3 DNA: TGTGCCAGCTCAATCCCCTTGGGGGGCAACGAGGGCAATGAGCAGTTCTTC
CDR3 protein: CASSIPLGGNEGNEQFF

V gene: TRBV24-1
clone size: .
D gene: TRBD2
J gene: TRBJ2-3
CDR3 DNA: TGTGCCACCAGTGCATTAGCGGGGGAGGGAGATACGCAGTATTTT
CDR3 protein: CATSALAGEGDTQYF

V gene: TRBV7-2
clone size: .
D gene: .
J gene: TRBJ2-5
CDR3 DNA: TGTGCCAGCAGCTTAGTGCCGGTACCCCAAGAGACCCAGTACTTC
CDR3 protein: CASSLVPVPQETQYF

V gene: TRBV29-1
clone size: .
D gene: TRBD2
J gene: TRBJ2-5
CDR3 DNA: TGCAGCGTTGAACAGCTAGCGGGAGAAGAGACCCAGTACTTC
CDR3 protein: CSVEQLAGEETQYF

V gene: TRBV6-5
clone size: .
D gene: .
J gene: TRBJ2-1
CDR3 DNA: TGTGCCAGCAGTTATGGGACGCCGGCGGGGCGGAATGAGCAGTTCTTC
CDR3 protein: CASSYGTPAGRNEQFF

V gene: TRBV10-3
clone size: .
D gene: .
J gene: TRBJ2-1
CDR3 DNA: TGTGCCATCAGTGAGTATGCCACCAGCGATGAGCAGTTCTTC
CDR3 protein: CAISEYATSDEQFF

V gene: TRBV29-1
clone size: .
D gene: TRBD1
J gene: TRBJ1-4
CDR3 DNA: TGCAGCGTTGCTTCCGGGACAGGGGGGGAAAAACTGTTTTTT
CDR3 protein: CSVASGTGGEKLFF

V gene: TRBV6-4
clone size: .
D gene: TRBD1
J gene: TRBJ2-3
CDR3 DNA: TGTGCCAGCAGTGACACACAGGGGTTGGATACGCAGTATTTT
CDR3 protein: CASSDTQGLDTQYF

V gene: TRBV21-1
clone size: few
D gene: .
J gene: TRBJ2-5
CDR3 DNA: TGTGCCAGCAGCAAAGTTGGGGCAGAAGAGACCCAGTACTTC
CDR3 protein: CASSKVGAEETQYF

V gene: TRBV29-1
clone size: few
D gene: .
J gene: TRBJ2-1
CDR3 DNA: TGCAGCGTTGAAGAGCAGGATTCCTACAATGAGCAGTTCTTC
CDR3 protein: CSVEEQDSYNEQFF

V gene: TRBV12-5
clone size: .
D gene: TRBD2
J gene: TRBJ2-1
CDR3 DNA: TGTGCTAGTGGTTTGGTAAACGGGAGGAGGCACAATGAGCAGTTCTTC
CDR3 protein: CASGLVNGRRHNEQFF

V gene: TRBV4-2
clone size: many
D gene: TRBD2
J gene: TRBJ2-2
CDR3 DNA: TGTGCCAGCAGCCAAGATCGAATCCAGGGGATCCGGCTAGCGGGTGTCTCCGGGGAGCTGTTTTTT
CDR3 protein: CASSQDRIQGIRLAGVSGELFF